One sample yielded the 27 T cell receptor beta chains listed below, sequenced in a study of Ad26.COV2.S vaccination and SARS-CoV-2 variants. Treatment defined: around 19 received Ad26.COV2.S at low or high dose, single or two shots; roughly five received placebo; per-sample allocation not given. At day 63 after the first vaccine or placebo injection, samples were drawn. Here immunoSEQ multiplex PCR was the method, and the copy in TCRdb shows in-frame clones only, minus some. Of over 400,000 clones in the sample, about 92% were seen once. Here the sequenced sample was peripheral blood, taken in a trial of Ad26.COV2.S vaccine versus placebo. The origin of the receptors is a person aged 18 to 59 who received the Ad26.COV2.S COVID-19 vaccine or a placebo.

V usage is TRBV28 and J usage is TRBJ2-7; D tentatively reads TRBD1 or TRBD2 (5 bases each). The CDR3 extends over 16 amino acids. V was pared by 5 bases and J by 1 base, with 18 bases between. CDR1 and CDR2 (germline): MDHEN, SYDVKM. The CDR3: CASSPLRGRVSYEQYF. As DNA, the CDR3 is TGTGCCAGCAGTCCCCTGAGGGGAAGGGTTTCCTACGAGCAGTACTTC.

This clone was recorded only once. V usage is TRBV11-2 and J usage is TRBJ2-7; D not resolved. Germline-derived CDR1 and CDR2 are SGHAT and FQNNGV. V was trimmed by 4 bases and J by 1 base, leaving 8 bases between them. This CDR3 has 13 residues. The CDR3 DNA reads TGTGCCAGCAGCTCGTTGCGGTCCTACGAGCAGTACTTC. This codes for CASSSLRSYEQYF.

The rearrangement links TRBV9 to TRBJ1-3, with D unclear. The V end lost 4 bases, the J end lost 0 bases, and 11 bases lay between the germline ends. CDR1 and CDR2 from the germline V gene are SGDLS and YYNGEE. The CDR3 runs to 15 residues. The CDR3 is CASSPTDRSGNTIYF. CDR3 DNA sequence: TGTGCCAGCAGCCCGACCGACCGCTCTGGAAACACCATATATTTT.

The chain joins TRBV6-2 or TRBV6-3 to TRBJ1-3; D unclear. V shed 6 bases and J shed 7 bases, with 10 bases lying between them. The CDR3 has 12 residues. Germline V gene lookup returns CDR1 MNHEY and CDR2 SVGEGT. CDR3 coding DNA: TGTGCCAGCAGCAACACACCGAACACCATATATTTT. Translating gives CASSNTPNTIYF.

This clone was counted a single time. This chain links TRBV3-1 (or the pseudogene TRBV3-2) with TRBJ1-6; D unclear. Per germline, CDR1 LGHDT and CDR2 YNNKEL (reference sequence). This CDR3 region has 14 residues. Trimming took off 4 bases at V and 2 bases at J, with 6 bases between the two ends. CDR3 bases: TGTGCCAGCAGCCCAGGCACCTATAATTCACCCCTCCACTTT. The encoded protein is CASSPGTYNSPLHF.

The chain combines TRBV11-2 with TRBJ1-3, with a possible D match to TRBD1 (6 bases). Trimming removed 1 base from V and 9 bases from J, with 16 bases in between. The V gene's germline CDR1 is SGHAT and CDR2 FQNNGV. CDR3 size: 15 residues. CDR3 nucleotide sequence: TGTGCCAGCAGCTTAGTTTCTGGGGGCCGGCGCACCATATATTTT. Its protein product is CASSLVSGGRRTIYF.

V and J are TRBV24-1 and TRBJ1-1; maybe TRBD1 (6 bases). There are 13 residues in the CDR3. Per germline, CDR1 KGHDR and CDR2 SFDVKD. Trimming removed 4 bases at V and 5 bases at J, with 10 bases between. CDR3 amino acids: CATSESGTTEAFF. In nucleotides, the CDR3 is TGTGCCACCAGTGAGTCAGGGACAACTGAAGCTTTCTTT.

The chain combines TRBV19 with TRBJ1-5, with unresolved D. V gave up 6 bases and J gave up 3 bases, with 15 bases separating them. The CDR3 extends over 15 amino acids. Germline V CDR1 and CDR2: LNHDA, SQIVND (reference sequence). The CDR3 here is CASSPRVAANQPQHF. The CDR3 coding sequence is TGTGCCAGTAGCCCGAGGGTGGCAGCCAATCAGCCCCAGCATTTT. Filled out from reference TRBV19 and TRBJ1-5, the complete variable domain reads DGGITQSPKYLFRKEGQNVTLSCEQNLNHDAMYWYRQDPGQGLRLIYYSQIVNDFQKGDIAEGYSVSREKKESFPLTVTSAQKNPTAFYLCASSPRVAANQPQHFGDGTRLSIL.

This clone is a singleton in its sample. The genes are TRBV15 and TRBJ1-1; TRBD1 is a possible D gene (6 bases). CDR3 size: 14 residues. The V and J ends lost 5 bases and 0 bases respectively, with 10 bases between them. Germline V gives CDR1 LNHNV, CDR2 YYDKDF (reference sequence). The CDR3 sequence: CATSLQGLNTEAFF. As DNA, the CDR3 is TGTGCCACCAGCTTACAGGGTTTGAACACTGAAGCTTTCTTT.

CDR3 sequence: CASSQEAVPTDTQYF. Here the CDR3 DNA reads TGCGCCAGCAGCCAAGAGGCTGTCCCCACAGATACGCAGTATTTT. This chain joins TRBV4-1 and TRBJ2-3; D call uncertain. V lost 0 bases, J lost 2 bases, and 9 bases lay in between. The CDR3 is 15 amino acids. The germline CDR1 and CDR2 sequences are MGHRA and YSYEKL.

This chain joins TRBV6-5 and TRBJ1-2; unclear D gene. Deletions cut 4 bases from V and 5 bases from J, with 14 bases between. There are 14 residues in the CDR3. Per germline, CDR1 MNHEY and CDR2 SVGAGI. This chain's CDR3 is CASSFLQIPYGYTF. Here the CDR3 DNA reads TGTGCCAGCAGTTTCCTACAGATTCCTTATGGCTACACCTTC.

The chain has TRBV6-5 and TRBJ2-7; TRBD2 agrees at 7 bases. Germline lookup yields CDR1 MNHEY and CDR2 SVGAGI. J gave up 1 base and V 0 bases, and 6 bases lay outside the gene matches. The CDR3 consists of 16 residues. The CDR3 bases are TGTGCCAGCAGTTACTCGGCGCTAGCGGTGTCCTACGAGCAGTACTTC. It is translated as CASSYSALAVSYEQYF.

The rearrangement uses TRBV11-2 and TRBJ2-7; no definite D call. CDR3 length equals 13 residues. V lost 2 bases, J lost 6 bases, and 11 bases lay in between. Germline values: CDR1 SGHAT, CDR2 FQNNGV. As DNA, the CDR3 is TGTGCCAGCAGCTTAAGCTTAGAGCGCGAGCAGTACTTC. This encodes CASSLSLEREQYF.

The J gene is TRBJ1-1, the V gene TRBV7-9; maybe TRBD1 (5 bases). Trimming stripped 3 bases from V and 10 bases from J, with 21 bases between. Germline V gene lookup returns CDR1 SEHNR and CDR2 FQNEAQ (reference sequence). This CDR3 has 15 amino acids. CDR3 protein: CASSLGDRIGEAAFF. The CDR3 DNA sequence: TGTGCCAGCAGCTTGGGGGACCGAATTGGTGAAGCAGCTTTCTTT. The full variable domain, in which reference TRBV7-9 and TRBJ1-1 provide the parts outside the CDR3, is DTGVSQNPRHKITKRGQNVTFRCDPISEHNRLYWYRQTLGQGPEFLTYFQNEAQLEKSRLLSDRFSAERPKGSFSTLEIQRTEQGDSAMYLCASSLGDRIGEAAFFGQGTRLTVV.

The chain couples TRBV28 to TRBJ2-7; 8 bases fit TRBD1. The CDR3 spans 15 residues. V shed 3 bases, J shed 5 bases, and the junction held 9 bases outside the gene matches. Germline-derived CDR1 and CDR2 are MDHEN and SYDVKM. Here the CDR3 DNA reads TGTGCCAGCAGTTTGCGACAGGGGCATAGGGACGAGCAGTACTTC. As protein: CASSLRQGHRDEQYF. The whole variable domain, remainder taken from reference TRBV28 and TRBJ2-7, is DVKVTQSSRYLVKRTGEKVFLECVQDMDHENMFWYRQDPGLGLRLIYFSYDVKMKEKGDIPEGYSVSREKKERFSLILESASTNQTSMYLCASSLRQGHRDEQYFGPGTRLTVT.

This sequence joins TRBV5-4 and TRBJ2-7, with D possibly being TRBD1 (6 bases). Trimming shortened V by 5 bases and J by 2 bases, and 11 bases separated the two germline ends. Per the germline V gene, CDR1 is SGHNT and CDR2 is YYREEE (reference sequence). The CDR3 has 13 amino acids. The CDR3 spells CASRGDNAYEQYF. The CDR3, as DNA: TGTGCCAGCAGGGGGGACAACGCCTACGAGCAGTACTTC. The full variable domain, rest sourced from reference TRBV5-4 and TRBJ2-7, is ETGVTQSPTHLIKTRGQQVTLRCSSQSGHNTVSWYQQALGQGPQFIFQYYREEENGRGNFPPRFSGLQFPNYSSELNVNALELDDSALYLCASRGDNAYEQYFGPGTRLTVT.

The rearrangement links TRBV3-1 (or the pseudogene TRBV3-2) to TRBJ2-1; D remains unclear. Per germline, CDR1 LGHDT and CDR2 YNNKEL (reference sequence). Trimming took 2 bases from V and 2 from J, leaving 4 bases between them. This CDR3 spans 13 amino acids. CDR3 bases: TGTGCCAGCAGCCAATATCCCTACAATGAGCAGTTCTTC. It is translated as CASSQYPYNEQFF.

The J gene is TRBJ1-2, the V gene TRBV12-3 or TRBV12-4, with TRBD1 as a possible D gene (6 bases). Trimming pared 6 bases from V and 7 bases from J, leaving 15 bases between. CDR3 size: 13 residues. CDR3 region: CASSGLTGFGYTF. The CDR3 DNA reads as TGTGCCAGCAGCGGACTAACAGGGTTTGGCTACACCTTC.

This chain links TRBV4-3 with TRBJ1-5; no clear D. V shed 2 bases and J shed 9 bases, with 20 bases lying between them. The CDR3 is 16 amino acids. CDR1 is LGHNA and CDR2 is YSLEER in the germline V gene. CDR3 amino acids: CASSQTIDGYGGPQHF. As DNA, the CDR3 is TGCGCCAGCAGCCAAACCATTGACGGGTATGGTGGGCCCCAGCATTTT.

CDR3 protein: CASSQGQIFQETQYF. For the CDR3, the DNA is TGTGCCAGCTCACAGGGACAGATTTTCCAAGAGACCCAGTACTTC. The genes are TRBV18 and TRBJ2-5; the match to TRBD1 covers 7 bases. CDR3 length: 15 residues. Trimming removed 4 bases from V and 1 base from J; junction bases left unmatched: 6. Per the germline V gene, CDR1 is KGHSH and CDR2 is LQKENI.

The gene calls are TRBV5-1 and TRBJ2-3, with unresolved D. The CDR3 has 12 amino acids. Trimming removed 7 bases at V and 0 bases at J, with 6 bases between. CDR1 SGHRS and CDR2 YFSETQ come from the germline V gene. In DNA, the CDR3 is TGCGCCAGCTATGACAGCACAGATACGCAGTATTTT. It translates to CASYDSTDTQYF.

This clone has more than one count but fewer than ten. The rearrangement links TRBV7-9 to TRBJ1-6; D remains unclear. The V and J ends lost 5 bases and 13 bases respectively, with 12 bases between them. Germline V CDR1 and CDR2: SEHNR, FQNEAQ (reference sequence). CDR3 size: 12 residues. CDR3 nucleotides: TGTGCCAGCAGCCCCCAATCTGCGCCCCTCCACTTT. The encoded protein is CASSPQSAPLHF.

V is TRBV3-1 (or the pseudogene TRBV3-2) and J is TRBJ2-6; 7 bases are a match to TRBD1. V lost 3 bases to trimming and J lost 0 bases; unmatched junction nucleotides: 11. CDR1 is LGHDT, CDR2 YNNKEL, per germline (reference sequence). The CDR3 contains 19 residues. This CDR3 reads CASSQPGQVYSSGANVLTF. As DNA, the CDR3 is TGTGCCAGCAGCCAGCCCGGACAGGTCTATTCCTCTGGGGCCAACGTCCTGACTTTC.

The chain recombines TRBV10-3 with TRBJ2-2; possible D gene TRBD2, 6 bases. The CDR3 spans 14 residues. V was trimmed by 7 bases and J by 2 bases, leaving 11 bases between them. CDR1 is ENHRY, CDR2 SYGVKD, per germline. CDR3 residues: CAINSGPNTGELFF. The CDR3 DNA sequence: TGTGCCATCAATAGCGGACCAAACACCGGGGAGCTGTTTTTT.

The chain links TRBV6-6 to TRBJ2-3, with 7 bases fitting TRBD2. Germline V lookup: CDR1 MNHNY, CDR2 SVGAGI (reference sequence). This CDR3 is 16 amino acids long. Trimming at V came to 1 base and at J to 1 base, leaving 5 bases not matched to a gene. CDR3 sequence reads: CASSYFRGERTDTQYF. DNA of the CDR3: TGTGCCAGCAGTTACTTTCGGGGGGAGCGCACAGATACGCAGTATTTT.

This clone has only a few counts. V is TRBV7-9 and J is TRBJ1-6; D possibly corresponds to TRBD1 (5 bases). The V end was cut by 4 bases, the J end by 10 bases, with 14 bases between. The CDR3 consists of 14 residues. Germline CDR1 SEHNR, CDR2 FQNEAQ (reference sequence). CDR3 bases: TGTGCCAGCAGCTCAGGGACCCAGCCCTCACCCCTCCACTTT. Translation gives CASSSGTQPSPLHF.

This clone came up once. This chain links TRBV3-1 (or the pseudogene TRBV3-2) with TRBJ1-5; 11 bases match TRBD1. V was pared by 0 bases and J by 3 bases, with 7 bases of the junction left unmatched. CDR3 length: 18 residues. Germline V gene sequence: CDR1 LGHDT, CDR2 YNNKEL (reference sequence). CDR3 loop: CASSQDLLDRGLNQPQHF. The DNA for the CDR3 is TGTGCCAGCAGCCAAGATCTCCTGGACAGGGGGCTCAATCAGCCCCAGCATTTT.